This T cell receptor (beta chain) was found in a study of CD8+ T cells in alopecia areata. As regards this clone: Its antigen is undetermined.

CDR1 and CDR2 (germline): GTSNPN, SVGIG (reference sequence). Between the trimmed V and J ends, which lost 0 bases and 3 bases, there was a span of 14 bases. There are 15 residues in the CDR3. Specified treatment: oral pan-JAK inhibitor, 5-10 mg twice daily. Findings and limits, study-wide: In patients, TCRs were shared less clearly than in mice, and HLA may possibly be involved. Both scalp clonality and the expanded CD8+ clones among the top 100 showed a significant decrease with tofacitinib. In scalp and blood, many expanded lesional clones persisted during tofacitinib.

RNA was extracted and reverse transcribed into cDNA as the sequencing template. TCRdb's table, derived via immunoSEQ multiplex PCR, lists solely in-frame clones and lacks some. This sample yields a few hundred thousand clones, of which under 70% are seen a single time; 0.95% to 1.5% belongs to the top ten. J is TRBJ1-1 and V is TRBV30; D possibly corresponds to TRBD1 (6 bases). The starting material was CD4+ T cells sorted from blood, obtained at approximately week 45, from a patient treated with tofacitinib. The clonotype was recovered from a human donor with alopecia areata. The CDR3: CAWSVVGRGDTEAFF. The CDR3, as DNA: TGTGCCTGGAGTGTAGTTGGCAGGGGAGACACTGAAGCTTTCTTT.